This is a list of T cell receptor beta chains from one sample in a study of blood T cells in healthy people across ages. TCRdb re-called the 5' RACE reads with MiXCR, one entry per CDR3 protein. Of about 700,000 distinct CDR3 sequences listed, approximately 30% were seen once; the top ten hold just over 15%. The specimen sequenced was blood. These TCRs come from a woman aged 80 or over in good health. Both conserved end residues are part of each CDR3. Fields, in order: V gene, clone size, D gene, J gene, CDR3 DNA, CDR3 protein. D genes are given only for firm matches. Not every row has a clone size; where given, it reads once, few, many or a size class.

TRBV9	-	-	TRBJ1-2	TGTGCCAGCAGCCAAGGGAACAGGGCGGGGGGCTACACCTTC	CASSQGNRAGGYTF
TRBV7-6	few	TRBD1	TRBJ1-1	TGTGCCAGCAGCTCCGGGACAGGGGAAGCTTTCTTT	CASSSGTGEAFF
TRBV5-1	few	-	TRBJ1-1	TGCGCCAGCAGCTTGGAACGGGGTTTGGGGACTGAAGCTTTCTTT	CASSLERGLGTEAFF
TRBV7-6	-	-	TRBJ2-1	TGTGCCAGCAGCTTAGCGAAGCGGCTGCATGAGCAGTTCTTC	CASSLAKRLHEQFF
TRBV29-1	-	-	TRBJ2-1	TGCAGCGTTGAAGGGGCGAGCCCCAGCTCCTACAATGGGCAGTTCTTC	CSVEGASPSSYNGQFF
TRBV7-9	few	TRBD1	TRBJ2-3	TGTGCCAGCAGCGTGCGACAGGGGGCGAGGGCAGATACGCAGTATTTT	CASSVRQGARADTQYF
TRBV7-9	-	TRBD1	TRBJ1-1	TGTGCCAGCAGGGGACAGGGGGAACTCGAAGCTTTCTTT	CASRGQGELEAFF
TRBV20-1	many	-	TRBJ1-2	TGCAGTGCTAGATACGGCGGGTCCAACTATGGCTACACCTTC	CSARYGGSNYGYTF
TRBV7-3	many	TRBD1	TRBJ2-1	TGTGCCAGCAGTTCTCGGACAGGGAGGCGGTTCTTC	CASSSRTGRRFF
TRBV6-6	-	-	TRBJ1-1	TGTGCCAGCAGGATTGACACCTACACTGAAGCTTTCTTT	CASRIDTYTEAFF
TRBV29-1	-	TRBD2	TRBJ2-4	TGCAGCGTTGGGATACTAGCGGGAGGAAACATTCAGTACTTC	CSVGILAGGNIQYF
TRBV28	many	-	TRBJ2-7	TGTGCCAGCAGTGGCTCCGACAGAGGAGTTAACTACGAGCAGTACTTC	CASSGSDRGVNYEQYF
TRBV7-8	-	-	TRBJ2-1	TGTGCCCTAGGGGGGTTGGGATTCAAGAATGAGCAGTTCTTC	CALGGLGFKNEQFF
TRBV20-1	many	-	TRBJ2-7	TGCAGTGCTAGAGCGTTTGGGGGAGTCTCCTACGAGCAGTACTTC	CSARAFGGVSYEQYF
TRBV7-2	many	TRBD2	TRBJ2-1	TGTGCCAGCAGCTCACTAGCGGGTCGGGGTGAGCAGTTCTTC	CASSSLAGRGEQFF
TRBV12-3/TRBV12-4	many	-	TRBJ2-5	TGTGCCAGCACCCGGGCGGCGGAGACCCAGTACTTC	CASTRAAETQYF
TRBV7-2	-	-	TRBJ2-5	TGTGCCAGCAGCTTAGCACTAGCAGGGGAGACCCAGTACTTC	CASSLALAGETQYF
TRBV20-1	many	TRBD2	TRBJ2-3	TGCAGTGCTCAAGGGGGACTAGCGGGGGGAACAGATACGCAGTATTTT	CSAQGGLAGGTDTQYF
TRBV5-1	many	-	TRBJ2-5	TGCGCCAGCAGCTTGGACTGGGAGACCCAGTACTTC	CASSLDWETQYF
TRBV7-2	-	-	TRBJ2-5	TGTGCCAGCAGTCGGACCCCCGATAGAGAGACCCAGTACTTC	CASSRTPDRETQYF